The clone carrying this T cell receptor (beta chain) was counted only a few times. Its target is unknown. The CDR3 length is 15 residues. Germline lookup yields CDR1 SQVTM and CDR2 ANQGSEA. V gave up 7 bases and J gave up 0 bases; unmatched junction bases: 12. Amplification of TCR beta CDR3 regions was performed using RNA transcripts as template. Using the HTBI primer set, a first-round RT-PCR was run on the TCR CDR3. TCRdb ran MiXCR on the multiplex PCR reads and lists one entry per CDR3 protein. The profile covers 660,000 or so distinct CDR3 sequences, with more than 20% appearing a single time and about 35% taken by the ten largest. The data belong to a study of T cells in Graves' hyperthyroidism and ophthalmopathy. Clinicians diagnosed patients from clinical symptoms, serum thyroxine and TRAb, thyroid ultrasound and orbital computed tomography. Study-wide points: Ophthalmopathy was identified by the model a median around 6.3 months ahead of onset.

The rearrangement joins TRBV29-1 to TRBJ2-7; 7 nucleotides line up with TRBD2. The sequenced material came from blood. The source is a man aged 25 to 40 with Graves' ophthalmopathy. The DNA for the CDR3 is TGCAGCGCAGAGGCCGTCAGCGGGGACTCCTACGAGCAGTACTTC. Its protein product is CSAEAVSGDSYEQYF.